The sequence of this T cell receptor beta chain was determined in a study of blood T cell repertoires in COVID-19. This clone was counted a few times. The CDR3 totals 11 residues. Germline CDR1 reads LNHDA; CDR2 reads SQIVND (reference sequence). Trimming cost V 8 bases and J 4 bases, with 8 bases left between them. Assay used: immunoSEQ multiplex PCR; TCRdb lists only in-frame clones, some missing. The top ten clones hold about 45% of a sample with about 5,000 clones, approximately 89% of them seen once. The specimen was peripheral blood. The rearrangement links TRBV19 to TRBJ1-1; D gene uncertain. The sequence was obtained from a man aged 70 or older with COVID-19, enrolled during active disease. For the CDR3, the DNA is TGTGCCAGTTTTTCAGGCACTGAAGCTTTCTTT. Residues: CASFSGTEAFF.